What follows is one T cell receptor beta chain and its context. Antigen specificity is unknown. This record belongs to a study of STAT5B mutations in CD4+ large granular lymphocyte leukemia. Libraries were prepared by immunoSEQ multiplex PCR; TCRdb keeps only in-frame clonotypes and omits some of them. This sample has 2,100 or so clones, with around 75% found just once. Germline-derived CDR1 and CDR2 are SNHLY and FYNNEI. This CDR3 comprises 14 residues. J was trimmed by 6 bases and V by 4 bases; bases with no gene match: 4. General observations from the study: 8/27 top patient clones versus 2/35 control clones were TRBV06-family.

The sequencing sample was made of PBMCs. This clonotype originated in a woman aged 70-85 years with CD4+ T-cell large granular lymphocyte leukemia. The chain employs TRBV2 and TRBJ1-4, with 8 bases matching TRBD1. DNA for the CDR3: TGTGCCAGCAGTGGACAGGGGTGGGATGAAAAACTGTTTTTT. This gives the protein CASSGQGWDEKLFF. Combining the CDR3 with reference TRBV2 and TRBJ1-4 gives the whole variable domain EPEVTQTPSHQVTQMGQEVILRCVPISNHLYFYWYRQILGQKVEFLVSFYNNEISEKSEIFDDQFSVERPDGSNFTLKIRSTKLEDSAMYFCASSGQGWDEKLFFGSGTQLSVL.